What follows describes a single TCR beta chain. This CDR3 region has 13 residues. V was clipped by 5 bases and J by 3 bases, with 10 bases between them. Germline V gene sequence: CDR1 SGHTA, CDR2 FQGTGA. These data originate in a study of blood T cell repertoires in COVID-19. Using immunoSEQ multiplex PCR, the repertoire was profiled, and TCRdb retains in-frame clones only, with some absent. The sample lists over 200,000 clones; roughly 87% were seen once. This sequence originates from a man aged 40-49 years with active or convalescent COVID-19. The chain links TRBV7-3 to TRBJ1-1, with a tentative D call TRBD1 (5 bases). Sequenced material: peripheral blood. CDR3 in DNA: TGTGCCAGCAGCGAGACAGTTTACACTGAAGCTTTCTTT. This gives the protein CASSETVYTEAFF.